Below are 18 T cell receptor beta chains sequenced from a single sample in a study of TIL therapy for anti-PD-1-resistant metastatic lung cancer. The libraries were made with immunoSEQ v3. Assay: immunoSEQ multiplex PCR; the TCRdb copy retains only in-frame clones and omits some. The table has about 21,000 clones, about 78% seen once. Time point described: pre-treatment sample, taken before nivolumab and TIL therapy. The sequencing here drew on blood, taken at baseline. These receptors all come from a person aged 25-79 years with non-small cell lung cancer.

The CDR3 region has the DNA TGTGCCAGCAGCGCTGGGGCTGGCGCGGCCAACGTCCTGACTTTC. It translates to CASSAGAGAANVLTF. V usage is TRBV2 and J usage is TRBJ2-6; the D gene is possibly TRBD1 (5 bases). This CDR3 comprises 15 residues. Between the trimmed V and J ends, which lost 6 bases and 6 bases, there was a span of 15 bases. CDR1 and CDR2 from the germline V gene are SNHLY and FYNNEI.

The J gene is TRBJ1-6, the V gene TRBV6-6; TRBD1 aligns across 8 bases. Unmatched junction bases numbered 5, after V lost 5 bases and J lost 5 bases. The CDR3 has 15 amino acids. Germline loops: CDR1 MNHNY, CDR2 SVGAGI (reference sequence). This CDR3 reads CASSATGGDNSPLHF. The DNA of the CDR3 is TGTGCCAGCAGTGCCACAGGGGGAGATAATTCACCCCTCCACTTT.

The chain's CDR3 is CASTGFSVAYEQYF. The CDR3 nucleotides are TGTGCCAGCACCGGGTTCAGTGTGGCCTACGAGCAGTACTTC. V gene TRBV6-1 combines with J gene TRBJ2-7; D remains ambiguous. The germline gives CDR1 MNHNS, CDR2 SASEGT. V gave up 7 bases and J gave up 2 bases, with 15 bases separating them. The CDR3 runs to 14 residues.

The V call is TRBV7-8, the J call TRBJ2-1; the D is unclear. V was trimmed by 2 bases and J by 10 bases, leaving 12 bases between them. The CDR3 runs to 13 residues. Germline V lookup: CDR1 SGHVS, CDR2 FQNEAQ. CDR3 region: CASSLSYSKEQFF. The CDR3 DNA reads as TGTGCCAGCAGCTTATCCTACTCTAAAGAGCAGTTCTTC. The full variable domain, rest sourced from reference TRBV7-8 and TRBJ2-1, is GAGVSQSPRYKVAKRGQDVALRCDPISGHVSLFWYQQALGQGPEFLTYFQNEAQLDKSGLPSDRFFAERPEGSVSTLKIQRTQQEDSAVYLCASSLSYSKEQFFGPGTRLTVL.

This chain joins TRBV18 and TRBJ1-1; no clear D. V was pared by 0 bases and J by 5 bases, with 7 bases between. CDR3 length: 13 residues. CDR1 is KGHSH, CDR2 LQKENI, per germline. The CDR3 nucleotides are TGTGCCAGCTCACCACCATCGAGGACTGAAGCTTTCTTT. Translating gives CASSPPSRTEAFF.

Remarks on this clone: In the same sample, other DNA sequences code for this CDR3. CDR3 in DNA: TGTGCCAGCAGTGGCGCTCAAAGGTCCGGGGAGCTGTTTTTT. This sequence encodes CASSGAQRSGELFF. V and J are TRBV2 and TRBJ2-2; D is unresolved. Germline V gene data show CDR1 as SNHLY and CDR2 as FYNNEI. The CDR3 totals 14 residues. V lost 4 bases, J lost 6 bases, and 12 bases lay in between.

V is TRBV5-1 and J is TRBJ2-6, with D possibly being TRBD1 or TRBD2 (5 bases each). Between the trimmed V and J ends, which lost 0 bases and 4 bases, there was a span of 8 bases. Germline V gene sequence: CDR1 SGHRS, CDR2 YFSETQ. The CDR3 runs 15 residues. CDR3 sequence: CASSLDGAGANVLTF. CDR3 nucleotide sequence: TGCGCCAGCAGCTTGGACGGGGCCGGGGCCAACGTCCTGACTTTC.

The sample holds a few counts of this clone. The chain joins TRBV15 to TRBJ1-4; D gene ambiguous. This CDR3 comprises 13 residues. Per the germline V gene, CDR1 is LNHNV and CDR2 is YYDKDF (reference sequence). V lost 0 bases and J 7 bases, leaving 6 bases between the germline ends. For the CDR3, the DNA is TGTGCCACCAGCAGAGATCGGGGTGAAAAACTGTTTTTT. Protein sequence: CATSRDRGEKLFF.

The chain combines TRBV2 with TRBJ1-1; maybe TRBD1 (5 bases). Trimming cost V 2 bases and J 8 bases, with 6 bases left between them. CDR1 SNHLY and CDR2 FYNNEI come from the germline V gene. CDR3 length: 11 amino acids. The CDR3 reads CASSENREAFF. The CDR3, as DNA: TGTGCCAGCAGTGAAAACAGGGAAGCTTTCTTT.

This chain uses TRBV2 with TRBJ2-3; the D gene is possibly TRBD2 (6 bases). Trimming cost V 7 bases and J 9 bases, with 14 bases left between them. This CDR3 spans 12 amino acids. Germline CDR1 reads SNHLY; CDR2 reads FYNNEI. The CDR3 here is CASTRETVTQYF. CDR3 coding DNA: TGTGCCAGCACCCGGGAGACAGTAACGCAGTATTTT.

This clone was seen once. This sequence joins TRBV2 and TRBJ1-4; TRBD1 agrees at 8 bases. After removal of 1 base from V and 7 bases from J, the junction contained 5 bases not matched to a gene. The CDR3 consists of 15 residues. The V gene's germline CDR1 is SNHLY and CDR2 FYNNEI. CDR3 protein: CASSEVGQGSEKLFF. The CDR3 nucleotides are TGTGCCAGCAGTGAAGTAGGACAGGGTAGTGAAAAACTGTTTTTT. The full variable domain, completed using reference TRBV2 and TRBJ1-4, is EPEVTQTPSHQVTQMGQEVILRCVPISNHLYFYWYRQILGQKVEFLVSFYNNEISEKSEIFDDQFSVERPDGSNFTLKIRSTKLEDSAMYFCASSEVGQGSEKLFFGSGTQLSVL.

The J gene is TRBJ1-1, the V gene TRBV6-5; no firm D call. Germline CDR1 and CDR2: MNHEY and SVGAGI. With 1 base removed from V and 1 base from J, the gap between germline ends came to 4 bases. There are 13 residues in the CDR3. CDR3 residues: CASSYWGNTEAFF. CDR3 bases: TGTGCCAGCAGTTACTGGGGGAACACTGAAGCTTTCTTT.

The chain is built from TRBV5-1 and TRBJ1-1; no reliable D call. V lost 0 bases and J 1 base, leaving 7 bases between the germline ends. The germline V gene has CDR1 SGHRS and CDR2 YFSETQ. The CDR3 covers 14 residues. The CDR3 region is CASSLVGPNTEAFF. For the CDR3, the DNA is TGCGCCAGCAGCTTGGTGGGCCCGAACACTGAAGCTTTCTTT.

The chain links TRBV7-2 to TRBJ2-1; 10 bases are a match to TRBD1. Unmatched junction bases numbered 8, after V lost 1 base and J lost 8 bases. Germline V gene data show CDR1 as SGHTA and CDR2 as FQGNSA. The CDR3 contains 16 residues. CDR3 DNA sequence: TGTGCCAGCAGCTTAGACGGGACAGGGGATTGGGATGAGCAGTTCTTC. The encoded protein is CASSLDGTGDWDEQFF.

The rearrangement links TRBV6-5 to TRBJ1-3; no definite D call. This CDR3 comprises 13 residues. Germline assignment: CDR1 MNHEY and CDR2 SVGAGI. Trimming removed 4 bases from V and 0 bases from J, with 4 bases in between. The CDR3 sequence: CASSWYSGNTIYF. Here the CDR3 DNA reads TGTGCCAGCAGTTGGTACTCTGGAAACACCATATATTTT.

The CDR3 loop reads CAIKKREGVNEQFF. DNA of the CDR3: TGTGCCATCAAAAAGAGAGAGGGGGTTAATGAGCAGTTCTTC. The chain links TRBV27 to TRBJ2-1; a possible D gene is TRBD1 (6 bases). The length of the CDR3 is 14 residues. Trimming left V 10 bases short and J 7 bases short, with 20 bases between. Germline V CDR1 and CDR2: MNHEY, SMNVEV (reference sequence).

This chain connects TRBV28 to TRBJ2-3; D call uncertain. CDR1 MDHEN and CDR2 SYDVKM come from the germline V gene. The germline V and J ends were trimmed by 2 bases and 2 bases, with 11 bases remaining between them. The CDR3 has 15 amino acids. The CDR3 DNA sequence: TGTGCCAGCAGTTTAGGGGTAGCCTCCACAGATACGCAGTATTTT. It codes for CASSLGVASTDTQYF.

The chain joins TRBV2 to TRBJ2-1, with 10 bases fitting TRBD1. Losses at the gene ends were 6 bases for V and 6 bases for J; bases not matched to a gene: 8. The CDR3 spans 15 residues. Germline assignment: CDR1 SNHLY and CDR2 FYNNEI. The CDR3 here is CASRGDRGLLNEQFF. The DNA for the CDR3 is TGTGCCAGCAGGGGCGACAGGGGGCTTCTCAATGAGCAGTTCTTC.